This T cell receptor beta chain derives from a study of blood T cell repertoires in COVID-19. Study-wide context: Sample material is recorded as cDNA or gDNA derived from T cells, B-cell-depleted T cells, or PBMCs.

The study assigned cohorts using participant-reported clinical history. The study recruited exposed participants who had met a COVID-19 case within 2 weeks before entry. This clone was counted only a few times. Original processing notes: It was from reference gene primer amplification that nucleated cell counts were estimated. Repertoires were generated with immunoSEQ multiplex PCR, while TCRdb's copy carries only in-frame clones and drops some. The V and J calls and clone size come from that table; D and trimming were worked out from the DNA. Here the sample spans 300,000 or so clones, 89% being singletons. The receptor comes from a woman between 50 and 59 years old who had been exposed to COVID-19. Sequencing was done on a sample of PBMCs or T cells enriched from blood (not recorded which).

CDR3 coding DNA: TGTGCCAGCAGCTTAGCGGTGGGGGAGGGAGCTTTCTTT. Its protein is CASSLAVGEGAFF. V is TRBV7-9 and J is TRBJ1-1, with D possibly TRBD1 on 5 matching bases. Trimming removed 0 bases at V and 10 bases at J, with 12 bases between. Germline V gene sequence: CDR1 SEHNR, CDR2 FQNEAQ (reference sequence). CDR3 length: 13 amino acids.